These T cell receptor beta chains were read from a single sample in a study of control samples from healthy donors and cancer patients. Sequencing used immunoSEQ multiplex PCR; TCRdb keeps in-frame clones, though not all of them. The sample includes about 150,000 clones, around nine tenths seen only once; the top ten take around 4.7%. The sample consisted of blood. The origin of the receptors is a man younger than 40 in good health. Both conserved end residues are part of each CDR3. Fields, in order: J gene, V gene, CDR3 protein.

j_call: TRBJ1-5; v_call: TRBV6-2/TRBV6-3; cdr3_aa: CASSPHRGNSNQPQHF
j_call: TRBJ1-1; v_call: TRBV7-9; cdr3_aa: CASSPVMGGTEAFF
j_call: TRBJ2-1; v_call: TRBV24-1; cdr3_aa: CATSDPGRPFNEQFF
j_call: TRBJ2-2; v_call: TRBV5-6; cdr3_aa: CASSYGTTGELFF
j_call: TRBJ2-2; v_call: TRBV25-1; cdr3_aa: CASSERGANTGELFF
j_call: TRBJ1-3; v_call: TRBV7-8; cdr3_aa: CASSSKGPGNTIYF
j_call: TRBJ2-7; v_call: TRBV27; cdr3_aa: CASSSTSGLYEQYF
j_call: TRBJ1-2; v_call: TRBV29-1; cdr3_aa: CSVDWGTQYGYTF
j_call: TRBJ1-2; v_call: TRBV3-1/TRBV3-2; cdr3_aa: CASSQDWGQGNYGYTF
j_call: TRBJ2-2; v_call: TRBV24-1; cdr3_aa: CATSEHGQGRPGELFF
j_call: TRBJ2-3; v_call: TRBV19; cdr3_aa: CATSAPEDTQYF
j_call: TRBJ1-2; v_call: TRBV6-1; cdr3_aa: CASSETDRGYYGYTF
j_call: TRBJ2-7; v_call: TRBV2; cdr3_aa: CASSDDRVGAYEQYF
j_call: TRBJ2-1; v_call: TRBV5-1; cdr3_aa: CASSLVRQTYNEQFF
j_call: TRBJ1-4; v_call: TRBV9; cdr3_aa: CAQGTPTNEKLFF
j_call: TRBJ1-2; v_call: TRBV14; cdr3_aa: CASSQVANYGYTF
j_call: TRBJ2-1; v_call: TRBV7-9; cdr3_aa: CAVISGYSYNEQFF
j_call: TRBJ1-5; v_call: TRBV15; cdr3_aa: CATSSGNQPQHF
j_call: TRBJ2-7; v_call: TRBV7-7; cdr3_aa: CASSLAAGRSYEQYF
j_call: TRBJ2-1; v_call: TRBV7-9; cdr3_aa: CASSLSTGLSYNEQFF
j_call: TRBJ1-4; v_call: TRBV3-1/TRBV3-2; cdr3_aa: CASSPRPEKLFF
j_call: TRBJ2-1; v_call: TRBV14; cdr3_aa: CASSQRPGLAGARGNEQFF
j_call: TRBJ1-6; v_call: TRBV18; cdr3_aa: CASSPNRGPDSPLHF
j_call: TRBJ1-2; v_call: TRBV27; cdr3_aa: CASSLRTGPNYGYTF